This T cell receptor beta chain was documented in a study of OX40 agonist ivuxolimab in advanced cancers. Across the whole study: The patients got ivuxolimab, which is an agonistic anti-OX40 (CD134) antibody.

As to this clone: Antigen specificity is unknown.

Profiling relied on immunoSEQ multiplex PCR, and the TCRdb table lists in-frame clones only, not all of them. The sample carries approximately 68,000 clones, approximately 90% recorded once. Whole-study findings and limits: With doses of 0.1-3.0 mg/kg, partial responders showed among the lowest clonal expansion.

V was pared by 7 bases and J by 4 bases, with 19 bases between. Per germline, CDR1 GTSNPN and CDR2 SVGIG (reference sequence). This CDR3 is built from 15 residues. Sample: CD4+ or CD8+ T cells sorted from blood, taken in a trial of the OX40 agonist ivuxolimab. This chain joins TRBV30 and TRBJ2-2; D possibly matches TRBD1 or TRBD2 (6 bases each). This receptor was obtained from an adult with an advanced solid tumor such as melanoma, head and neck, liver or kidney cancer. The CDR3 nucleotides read TGTGCCTTCAGAGCAGGGGCGGGATTCACCGGGGAGCTGTTTTTT. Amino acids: CAFRAGAGFTGELFF.